These 4 T cell receptor beta chains were sequenced from one sample in a study of PD-1 blockade in classical Hodgkin lymphoma. With no exception, relapse followed autologous stem cell transplantation in all patients, and brentuximab vedotin exposure varied. TCRdb keeps only in-frame clones here, not all; method: immunoSEQ multiplex PCR. The sample lists 20,000 to 25,000 clones; about 78% were seen once. Here the sequenced sample was peripheral blood mononuclear cells (PBMCs), taken before the second cycle of nivolumab. These receptors were taken from a human donor with classical Hodgkin lymphoma.

This clone was observed a few times. The genes are TRBV19 and TRBJ1-5, with 10 nucleotides matching TRBD1. The CDR3 loop spans 17 amino acids. Germline loops: CDR1 LNHDA, CDR2 SQIVND (reference sequence). V shed 2 bases, J shed 7 bases, and the junction held 11 bases outside the gene matches. CDR3 in DNA: TGTGCCAGTAGTATAAGGTTTGGGACAGGGGCTGGGCAGCCCCAGCATTTT. It encodes CASSIRFGTGAGQPQHF.

J is TRBJ1-1 and V is TRBV7-8; a weak D match, TRBD1 (6 bases). The length of the CDR3 is 13 residues. V lost 2 bases, J lost 5 bases, and 9 bases lay in between. Per germline, CDR1 SGHVS and CDR2 FQNEAQ. The CDR3, as DNA: TGTGCCAGCAGCTTAAGGGGGGAAACTGAAGCTTTCTTT. Translated: CASSLRGETEAFF.

This clone was observed a few times. The J gene is TRBJ2-1, the V gene TRBV10-3; D not certain. The CDR3 is 15 residues long. Germline V gives CDR1 ENHRY, CDR2 SYGVKD. V lost 2 bases and J 3 bases, leaving 11 bases between the germline ends. The DNA of the CDR3 is TGTGCCATCAGTGAGGTCACTAAATACTACAATGAGCAGTTCTTC. Encoded protein: CAISEVTKYYNEQFF.

A few counts support this clone. The chain has TRBV7-2 and TRBJ1-5; 10 bases are shared with TRBD1. This CDR3 spans 14 amino acids. Looked up from germline, CDR1 is SGHTA and CDR2 is FQGNSA. J lost 6 bases, V lost 2 bases, and 1 base had no gene match. CDR3 in amino acids: CASSLWDRGQPQHF. CDR3 DNA sequence: TGTGCCAGCAGCTTATGGGACAGGGGTCAGCCCCAGCATTTT. Full variable domain (remainder filled in from reference TRBV7-2 and TRBJ1-5): GAGVSQSPSNKVTEKGKDVELRCDPISGHTALYWYRQSLGQGLEFLIYFQGNSAPDKSGLPSDRFSAERTGGSVSTLTIQRTQQEDSAVYLCASSLWDRGQPQHFGDGTRLSIL.